This T cell receptor (beta chain) stems from a study of identical twins. Study outcomes and limitations: Excess low generation probability was seen in twin-shared out-of-frame alpha sequences.

Healthy Caucasian donors formed the entire cohort. From the 5' RACE reads, TCRdb called clonotypes with MiXCR, one entry per CDR3 protein. Of around 1.7 million distinct CDR3 sequences listed, about 31% are singletons. To note about this clonotype: Its antigen is still unknown.

This CDR3 has 16 residues. The J segment lost 11 bases and the V segment lost 0 bases, leaving 12 bases of the junction unmatched. Per germline, CDR1 LGHDT and CDR2 YNNKEL (reference sequence). The TCR sequence derives from a newborn girl in good health. This rearrangement joins TRBV3-1 to TRBJ2-5, with TRBD2 matching over 10 bases. The sequenced sample was cord blood. In DNA, the CDR3 is TGTGCCAGCAGCCAAGAGGGACTAGCGCTCTACAATGAGCAGTACTTC. Amino acids: CASSQEGLALYNEQYF.